The 29 T cell receptor beta chains in this list originate from one sample, sequenced in a study of blood T cell repertoires in COVID-19. TCRdb's copy holds only in-frame clones and misses some; the assay was immunoSEQ multiplex PCR. In the table there are a few hundred thousand clones, 70% to 90% of which are singletons. Sample: peripheral blood. These receptors were obtained from a woman aged 60 to 75 with acute or convalescent COVID-19.

This rearrangement joins TRBV27 to TRBJ2-1; TRBD2 matches 10 bases. This CDR3 spans 16 amino acids. V was pared by 7 bases and J by 2 bases, with 8 bases of the junction left unmatched. Germline V gene data show CDR1 as MNHEY and CDR2 as SMNVEV (reference sequence). The CDR3, as DNA: TGTGCCAGCAATCTTCTAGCGGGGGACGCCTACAATGAGCAGTTCTTC. Encoded protein: CASNLLAGDAYNEQFF.

V is TRBV28 and J is TRBJ1-5; the match to TRBD1 covers 8 bases. The V segment lost 6 bases and the J segment 3 bases; nucleotides outside the gene matches: 13. Germline CDR1 is MDHEN and CDR2 is SYDVKM. This CDR3 is built from 17 residues. CDR3 sequence reads: CASSPNLGTGLNQPQHF. Written as DNA, the CDR3 is TGTGCCAGCAGCCCCAACCTCGGGACAGGCCTCAATCAGCCCCAGCATTTT.

The J gene is TRBJ1-6, the V gene TRBV11-2; 9 bases are shared with TRBD1. V was clipped by 1 base and J by 6 bases; unmatched bases: 4. The germline V gene encodes CDR1 SGHAT and CDR2 FQNNGV. The length of the CDR3 is 16 residues. In DNA form, the CDR3 reads TGTGCCAGCAGCTTAGCCGGGACAGGGCGTAATTCACCCCTCCACTTT. Translated: CASSLAGTGRNSPLHF.

For the CDR3, the DNA is TGTGCCAGCAGCGTACCCAGGGGATTGGACACCGGGGAGCTGTTTTTT. Protein: CASSVPRGLDTGELFF. The chain has TRBV5-4 and TRBJ2-2; TRBD1 is a possible D gene (6 bases). V was clipped by 4 bases and J by 3 bases, with 16 bases between them. Germline V CDR1 and CDR2: SGHNT, YYREEE (reference sequence). The CDR3 is 16 residues long.

The chain has TRBV6-5 and TRBJ1-2; TRBD1 matches at 9 bases. Looked up from germline, CDR1 is MNHEY and CDR2 is SVGAGI. V dropped 5 bases and J dropped 6; count of bases not matched to a gene: 7. The CDR3 sequence is 14 residues long. This chain's CDR3 is CASSPFTGGDGYTF. For the CDR3, the DNA is TGTGCCAGCAGTCCATTTACAGGGGGCGATGGCTACACCTTC.

The chain uses TRBV5-4 and TRBJ1-3; 10 positions match TRBD1. The CDR3 is 16 amino acids. J gave up 4 bases and V 0 bases, and 4 bases lay outside the gene matches. Germline lookup yields CDR1 SGHNT and CDR2 YYREEE (reference sequence). The CDR3 is CASSLGVTGGGNTIYF. CDR3 bases: TGTGCCAGCAGCTTGGGGGTGACAGGGGGCGGAAACACCATATATTTT.

The J gene is TRBJ2-1, the V gene TRBV5-1; 8 nucleotides align to TRBD1. This CDR3 spans 16 amino acids. In germline, CDR1 is SGHRS, CDR2 YFSETQ. Trimming took 4 bases from V and 6 from J; bases not matched to a gene: 12. The CDR3 spells CASSPLTGGTINEQFF. The CDR3 DNA sequence: TGCGCCAGCAGCCCCCTCACAGGGGGAACTATCAATGAGCAGTTCTTC.

The chain has TRBV3-1 (or the pseudogene TRBV3-2) and TRBJ2-7; D is uncertain. Germline assignment: CDR1 LGHDT and CDR2 YNNKEL (reference sequence). V dropped 0 bases and J dropped 6 bases, with 12 bases sitting between them. CDR3 length: 14 amino acids. The CDR3 region is CASSQDLYFLEQYF. CDR3 nucleotide sequence: TGTGCCAGCAGCCAAGATCTTTACTTCCTCGAGCAGTACTTC.

The genes are TRBV6-1 and TRBJ1-2, with TRBD1 identical over 8 bases. Trimming cost V 2 bases and J 11 bases; bases outside gene matches: 7. The germline V gene encodes CDR1 MNHNS and CDR2 SASEGT. This CDR3 is 13 amino acids long. CDR3 nucleotide sequence: TGTGCCAGCAGTGAACCGAGGGACAGGAGTTACACCTTC. It is translated as CASSEPRDRSYTF.

This clone was detected only once. The chain combines TRBV29-1 with TRBJ2-7; 11 bases match TRBD2. This CDR3 is 13 amino acids long. The trim removed 6 bases at V and 4 bases at J, leaving 5 bases unmatched. CDR1 is SQVTM, CDR2 ANQGSEA, per germline. CDR3 amino acids: CSVLAGGDYEQYF. In nucleotides, the CDR3 is TGCAGCGTGTTAGCGGGAGGGGATTACGAGCAGTACTTC.

The chain is built from TRBV7-2 and TRBJ2-5; 10 bases agree with TRBD2. This CDR3 spans 17 amino acids. The ends lost 4 bases at V and 4 bases at J; junction bases unmatched: 12. Germline CDR1 reads SGHTA; CDR2 reads FQGNSA. The chain's CDR3 is CASSSFTSGGAGETQYF. CDR3 bases: TGTGCCAGCAGCTCCTTCACCAGCGGGGGGGCCGGAGAGACCCAGTACTTC.

The chain uses TRBV7-2 and TRBJ1-6; no firm D call. This CDR3 spans 14 amino acids. V lost 4 bases and J lost 8, with 12 bases in between. Germline V lookup: CDR1 SGHTA, CDR2 FQGNSA. CDR3: CASSSFEWYSPLHF. CDR3 nucleotide sequence: TGTGCCAGCAGCTCGTTTGAGTGGTATTCACCCCTCCACTTT.

The chain is built from TRBV6-5 and TRBJ2-4; TRBD1 aligns across 7 bases. With V trimmed by 8 bases and J by 2 bases, 6 bases remained unmatched. The CDR3 contains 14 residues. Germline assignment: CDR1 MNHEY and CDR2 SVGAGI. The DNA of the CDR3 is TGTGCCAGCTCCCCAGGGGGAACCAAAAACATTCAGTACTTC. Translating it yields CASSPGGTKNIQYF.

This chain connects TRBV6-2 or TRBV6-3 to TRBJ1-5; no firm D call. There are 13 residues in the CDR3. Germline CDR1 MNHEY, CDR2 SVGEGT. V was clipped by 6 bases and J by 4 bases, with 10 bases between them. DNA of the CDR3: TGTGCCAGCAGCAACGGCGGGAATCAGCCCCAGCATTTT. Amino acids: CASSNGGNQPQHF.

This sequence joins TRBV7-9 and TRBJ1-1; no clear D gene. Trimming pared 3 bases from V and 1 base from J, leaving 9 bases between. Per germline, CDR1 SEHNR and CDR2 FQNEAQ (reference sequence). The CDR3 covers 14 residues. The CDR3: CASSFTARNTEAFF. The CDR3 DNA follows: TGTGCCAGCAGCTTCACTGCACGGAACACTGAAGCTTTCTTT.

This chain connects TRBV6-5 to TRBJ2-1; TRBD1 aligns across 10 bases. Germline assignment: CDR1 MNHEY and CDR2 SVGAGI. Trimming took 6 bases from V and 1 from J; bases not matched to a gene: 3. The CDR3 length is 15 residues. Written as DNA, the CDR3 is TGTGCCAGCAGCGGGGACAGGGGTTCCTACAATGAGCAGTTCTTC. Its translation: CASSGDRGSYNEQFF.

This chain links TRBV24-1 with TRBJ2-1; D unclear. The ends were cut back, 3 bases at V and 0 bases at J, with 11 bases in the middle. Per germline, CDR1 KGHDR and CDR2 SFDVKD. The CDR3 covers 16 residues. In DNA, the CDR3 is TGTGCCACCAGTGATCAACGGAGAAGCTCCTACAATGAGCAGTTCTTC. This translates into CATSDQRRSSYNEQFF.

This chain connects TRBV5-6 to TRBJ1-2; 7 nucleotides line up with TRBD1. The CDR3 runs to 12 residues. CDR1 SGHDT and CDR2 YYEEEE come from the germline V gene. V was pared by 6 bases and J by 4 bases, with 3 bases of the junction left unmatched. CDR3 in amino acids: CASIDRAYGYTF. CDR3 bases: TGTGCCAGCATTGACAGGGCCTATGGCTACACCTTC.

This rearrangement joins TRBV28 to TRBJ1-5; TRBD1 is a possible D gene (5 bases). Germline assignment: CDR1 MDHEN and CDR2 SYDVKM. The CDR3 runs 15 residues. V gave up 5 bases and J gave up 2 bases, with 13 bases separating them. The CDR3 loop is CASSPLSGGNQPQHF. CDR3 coding DNA: TGTGCCAGCAGTCCCCTATCGGGGGGCAATCAGCCCCAGCATTTT.

The J gene is TRBJ1-5, the V gene TRBV6-2 or TRBV6-3; TRBD1 matches at 7 bases. CDR1 and CDR2 (germline): MNHEY, SVGEGT. J gave up 5 bases and V 3 bases, and 4 bases lay outside the gene matches. The CDR3 covers 14 residues. CDR3 sequence: CASSYSGQDQPQHF. Here the CDR3 DNA reads TGTGCCAGCAGTTATAGCGGACAGGATCAGCCCCAGCATTTT.

This chain joins TRBV7-3 and TRBJ2-1; TRBD2 matches 9 bases. CDR3 length equals 16 residues. Germline V gene lookup returns CDR1 SGHTA and CDR2 FQGTGA. Trimming removed 0 bases from V and 9 bases from J; junction bases left unmatched: 9. CDR3 coding DNA: TGTGCCAGCAGCTTAACGGGGGGTAGCGGGAGAGGTGAGCAGTTCTTC. Translating it yields CASSLTGGSGRGEQFF.

The chain joins TRBV5-1 to TRBJ2-5, with D possibly being TRBD2 (5 bases). The CDR3 runs 15 residues. CDR1 and CDR2 from the germline V gene are SGHRS and YFSETQ. The ends were cut back, 4 bases at V and 1 base at J, with 14 bases in the middle. The CDR3 DNA reads as TGCGCCAGCAGCCCGGAGGCTGGGTTCCAAGAGACCCAGTACTTC. Protein sequence: CASSPEAGFQETQYF.

This clone was seen only once. The chain is built from TRBV7-9 and TRBJ1-1; D possibly corresponds to TRBD1 (6 bases). V dropped 2 bases and J dropped 1 base, with 8 bases sitting between them. From germline, CDR1 is SEHNR and CDR2 FQNEAQ (reference sequence). This CDR3 spans 14 amino acids. CDR3 residues: CASSLPGANTEAFF. The CDR3 DNA reads TGTGCCAGCAGCTTACCAGGGGCGAACACTGAAGCTTTCTTT.

This clone was counted at least ten times. The CDR3 sequence is CASSSASGNQPQHF. The CDR3 DNA follows: TGTGCCAGCAGCTCAGCTTCGGGCAATCAGCCCCAGCATTTT. The chain links TRBV7-9 to TRBJ1-5; D uncertain. V was shortened by 4 bases and J by 2 bases, with 9 bases between the two germline ends. This CDR3 is built from 14 residues. Germline V gene data show CDR1 as SEHNR and CDR2 as FQNEAQ (reference sequence).

Written as DNA, the CDR3 is TGTGCCAGAGCGGGGGGACTCACAGATACGCAGTATTTT. Its protein product is CARAGGLTDTQYF. The rearrangement joins TRBV2 to TRBJ2-3; 9 bases align to TRBD2. The CDR3 loop spans 13 amino acids. V lost 9 bases, J lost 2 bases, and 3 bases stayed unmatched. The germline CDR1 and CDR2 sequences are SNHLY and FYNNEI.

V is TRBV7-9 and J is TRBJ1-2; D is possibly TRBD1 (6 bases). CDR1 SEHNR and CDR2 FQNEAQ come from the germline V gene (reference sequence). The V and J ends lost 2 bases and 2 bases respectively, with 18 bases between them. The CDR3 has 17 residues. This CDR3 reads CASSLIPQGPRNYGYTF. In DNA form, the CDR3 reads TGTGCCAGCAGCTTAATACCCCAGGGGCCTAGAAACTATGGCTACACCTTC.

V gene TRBV2 combines with J gene TRBJ2-7; the D gene is possibly TRBD2 (7 bases). The CDR3 consists of 12 residues. Trimming shortened V by 7 bases and J by 8 bases, and 15 bases separated the two germline ends. Looked up from germline, CDR1 is SNHLY and CDR2 is FYNNEI. The CDR3 bases are TGTGCCAGCAACGATGACGGGGGGCAGCAGTACTTC. Amino acids: CASNDDGGQQYF.

The rearrangement joins TRBV20-1 to TRBJ1-5, with 10 bases identical to TRBD1. V was clipped by 3 bases and J by 4 bases; unmatched bases: 6. The CDR3 sequence is 15 residues long. Germline lookup yields CDR1 DFQATT and CDR2 SNEGSKA (reference sequence). This CDR3 reads CSASGGQGRNQPQHF. The CDR3 DNA follows: TGCAGTGCTAGTGGGGGACAGGGGAGAAATCAGCCCCAGCATTTT.

The V call is TRBV13, the J call TRBJ2-7, with TRBD1 identical over 12 bases. Germline V gene lookup returns CDR1 PRHDT and CDR2 FYEKMQ (reference sequence). Losses at the gene ends were 5 bases for V and 5 bases for J; bases not matched to a gene: 7. The CDR3 is made up of 15 amino acids. The CDR3 nucleotides read TGTGCCAGCAGCAGGGGGACAGGGGGCCTCAACGAGCAGTACTTC. Its protein product is CASSRGTGGLNEQYF.